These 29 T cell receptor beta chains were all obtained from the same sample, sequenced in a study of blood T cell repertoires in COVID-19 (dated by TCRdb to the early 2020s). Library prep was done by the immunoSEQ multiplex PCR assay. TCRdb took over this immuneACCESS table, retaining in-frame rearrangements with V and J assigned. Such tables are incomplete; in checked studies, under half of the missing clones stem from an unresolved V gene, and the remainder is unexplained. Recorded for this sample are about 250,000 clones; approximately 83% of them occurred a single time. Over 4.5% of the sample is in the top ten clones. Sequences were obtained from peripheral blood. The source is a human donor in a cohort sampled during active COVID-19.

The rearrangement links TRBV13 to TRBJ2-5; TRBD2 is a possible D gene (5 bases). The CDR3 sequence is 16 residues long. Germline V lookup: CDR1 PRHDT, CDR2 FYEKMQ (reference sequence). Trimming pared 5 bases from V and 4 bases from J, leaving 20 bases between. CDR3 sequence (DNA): TGTGCCAGCAGCCGCGAGACGGGGAGCCGAGCAGAGACCCAGTACTTC. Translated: CASSRETGSRAETQYF.

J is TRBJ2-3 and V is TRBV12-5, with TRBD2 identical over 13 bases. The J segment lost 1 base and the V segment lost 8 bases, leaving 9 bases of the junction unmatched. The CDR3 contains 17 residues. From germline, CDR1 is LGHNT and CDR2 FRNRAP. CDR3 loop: CASLGTSGVSGTDTQYF. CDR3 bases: TGTGCTAGTCTCGGGACTAGCGGGGTCTCAGGCACAGATACGCAGTATTTT.

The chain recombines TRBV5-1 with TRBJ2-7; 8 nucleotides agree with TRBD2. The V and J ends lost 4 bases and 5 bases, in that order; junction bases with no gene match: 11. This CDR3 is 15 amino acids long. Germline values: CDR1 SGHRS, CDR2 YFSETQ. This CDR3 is CASSRRRGAWDEQYF. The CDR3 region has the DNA TGCGCCAGCAGCCGACGGCGGGGGGCGTGGGACGAGCAGTACTTC.

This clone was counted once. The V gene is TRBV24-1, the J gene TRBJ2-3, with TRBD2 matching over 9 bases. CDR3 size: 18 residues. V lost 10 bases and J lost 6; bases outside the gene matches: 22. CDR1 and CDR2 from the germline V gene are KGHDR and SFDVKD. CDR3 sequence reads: CATAMAASGIGFHDTQYF. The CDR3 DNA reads TGTGCCACTGCAATGGCAGCTAGCGGGATCGGTTTCCACGATACGCAGTATTTT.

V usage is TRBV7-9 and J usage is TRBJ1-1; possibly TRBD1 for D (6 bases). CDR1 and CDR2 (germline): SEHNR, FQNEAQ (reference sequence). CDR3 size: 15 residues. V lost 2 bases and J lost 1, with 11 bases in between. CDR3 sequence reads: CASSLHETGNTEAFF. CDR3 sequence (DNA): TGTGCCAGCAGCTTACACGAGACAGGGAACACTGAAGCTTTCTTT.

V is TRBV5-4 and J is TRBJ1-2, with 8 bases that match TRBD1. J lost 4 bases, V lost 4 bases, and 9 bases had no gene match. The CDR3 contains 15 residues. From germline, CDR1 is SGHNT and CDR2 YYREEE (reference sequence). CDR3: CASSPGQGGIYGYTF. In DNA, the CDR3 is TGTGCCAGCAGCCCCGGACAGGGAGGGATCTATGGCTACACCTTC.

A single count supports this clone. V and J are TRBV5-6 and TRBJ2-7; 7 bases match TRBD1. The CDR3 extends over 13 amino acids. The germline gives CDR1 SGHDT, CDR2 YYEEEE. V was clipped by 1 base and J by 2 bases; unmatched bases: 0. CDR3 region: CASSLQGAYEQYF. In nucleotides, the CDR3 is TGTGCCAGCAGCTTGCAGGGGGCCTACGAGCAGTACTTC. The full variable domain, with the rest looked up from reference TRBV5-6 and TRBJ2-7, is DAGVTQSPTHLIKTRGQQVTLRCSPKSGHDTVSWYQQALGQGPQFIFQYYEEEERQRGNFPDRFSGHQFPNYSSELNVNALLLGDSALYLCASSLQGAYEQYFGPGTRLTVT.

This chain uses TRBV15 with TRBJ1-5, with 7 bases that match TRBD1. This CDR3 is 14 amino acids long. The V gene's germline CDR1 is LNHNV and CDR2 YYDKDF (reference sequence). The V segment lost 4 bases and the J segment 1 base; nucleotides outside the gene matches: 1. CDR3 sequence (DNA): TGTGCCACCAGCATGGGACAGAGCAATCAGCCCCAGCATTTT. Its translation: CATSMGQSNQPQHF.

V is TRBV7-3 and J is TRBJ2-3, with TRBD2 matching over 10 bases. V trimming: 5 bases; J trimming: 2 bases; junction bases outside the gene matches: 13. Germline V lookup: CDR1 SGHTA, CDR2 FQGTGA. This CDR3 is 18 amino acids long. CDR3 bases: TGTGCCAGCAGCCCCCGCAGATCGAGCGGGGGGGCCACAGATACGCAGTATTTT. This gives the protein CASSPRRSSGGATDTQYF. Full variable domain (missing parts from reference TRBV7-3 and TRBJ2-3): GAGVSQTPSNKVTEKGKYVELRCDPISGHTALYWYRQSLGQGPEFLIYFQGTGAADDSGLPNDRFFAVRPEGSVSTLKIQRTERGDSAVYLCASSPRRSSGGATDTQYFGPGTRLTVL.

CDR3 residues: CASSQGAAGDSTDTQYF. The CDR3, as DNA: TGTGCCAGCAGCCAAGGAGCGGCAGGTGATAGCACAGATACGCAGTATTTT. The rearrangement joins TRBV4-2 to TRBJ2-3, with D possibly matching TRBD2 (5 bases). This CDR3 is 17 amino acids long. V lost 1 base to trimming and J lost 0 bases, with 14 bases between them. Germline-derived CDR1 and CDR2 are LGHNA and YNFKEQ.

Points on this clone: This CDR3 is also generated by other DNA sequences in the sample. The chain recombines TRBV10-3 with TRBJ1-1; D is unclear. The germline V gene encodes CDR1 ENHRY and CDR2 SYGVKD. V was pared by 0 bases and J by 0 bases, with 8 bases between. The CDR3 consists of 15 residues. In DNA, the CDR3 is TGTGCCATCAGTGAGTCGAGCGGCATGAACACTGAAGCTTTCTTT. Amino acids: CAISESSGMNTEAFF.

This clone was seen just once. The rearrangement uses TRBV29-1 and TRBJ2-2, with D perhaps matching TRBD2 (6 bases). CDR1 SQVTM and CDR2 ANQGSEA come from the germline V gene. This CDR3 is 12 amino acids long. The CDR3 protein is CRWTISPGELFF. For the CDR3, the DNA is TGCAGGTGGACTATAAGTCCCGGGGAGCTGTTTTTT.

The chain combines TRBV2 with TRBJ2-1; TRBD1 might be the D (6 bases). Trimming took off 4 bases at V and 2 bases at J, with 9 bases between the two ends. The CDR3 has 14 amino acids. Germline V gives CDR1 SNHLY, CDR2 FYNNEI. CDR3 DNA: TGTGCCAGCAGTGGGACAGTAACCTACAATGAGCAGTTCTTC. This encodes CASSGTVTYNEQFF.

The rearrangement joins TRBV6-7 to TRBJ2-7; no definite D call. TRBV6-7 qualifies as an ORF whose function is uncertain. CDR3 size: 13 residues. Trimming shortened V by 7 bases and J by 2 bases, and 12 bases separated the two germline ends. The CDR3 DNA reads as TGTGCCAGCAAGACCCGAGGTCCCTACGAGCAGTACTTC. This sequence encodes CASKTRGPYEQYF.

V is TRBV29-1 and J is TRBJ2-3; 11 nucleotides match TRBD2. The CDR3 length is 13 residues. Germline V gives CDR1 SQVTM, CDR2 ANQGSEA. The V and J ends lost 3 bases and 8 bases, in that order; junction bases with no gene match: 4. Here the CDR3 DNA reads TGCAGCGTTGACGGTCTAGCGGGGGGTACGCAGTATTTT. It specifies CSVDGLAGGTQYF.

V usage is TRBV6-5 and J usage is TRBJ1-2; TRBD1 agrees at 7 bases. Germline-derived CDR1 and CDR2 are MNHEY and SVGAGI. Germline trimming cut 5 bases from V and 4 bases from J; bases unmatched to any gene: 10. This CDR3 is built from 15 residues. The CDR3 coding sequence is TGTGCCAGCAGTCGGGACAGATCAGAGGGCTATGGCTACACCTTC. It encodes CASSRDRSEGYGYTF.

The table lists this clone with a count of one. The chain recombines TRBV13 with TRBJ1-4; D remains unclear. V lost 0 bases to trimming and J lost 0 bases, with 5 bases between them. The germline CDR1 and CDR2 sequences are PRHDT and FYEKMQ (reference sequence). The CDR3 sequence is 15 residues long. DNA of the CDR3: TGTGCCAGCAGCTTAGGGCGGTCAACTAATGAAAAACTGTTTTTT. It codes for CASSLGRSTNEKLFF.

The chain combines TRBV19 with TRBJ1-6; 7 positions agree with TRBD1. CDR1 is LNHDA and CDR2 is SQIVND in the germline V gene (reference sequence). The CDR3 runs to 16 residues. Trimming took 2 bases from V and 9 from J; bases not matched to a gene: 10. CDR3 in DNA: TGTGCCAGTAGTATATACAGGGGAGATCGAGGTTCACCCCTCCACTTT. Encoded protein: CASSIYRGDRGSPLHF.

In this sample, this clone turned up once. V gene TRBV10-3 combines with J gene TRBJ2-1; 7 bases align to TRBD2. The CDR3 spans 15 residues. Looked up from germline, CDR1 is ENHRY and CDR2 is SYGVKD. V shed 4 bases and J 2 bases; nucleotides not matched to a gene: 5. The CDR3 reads CAISVGRIPYNEQFF. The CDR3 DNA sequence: TGTGCCATCAGTGTCGGGAGGATCCCCTACAATGAGCAGTTCTTC.

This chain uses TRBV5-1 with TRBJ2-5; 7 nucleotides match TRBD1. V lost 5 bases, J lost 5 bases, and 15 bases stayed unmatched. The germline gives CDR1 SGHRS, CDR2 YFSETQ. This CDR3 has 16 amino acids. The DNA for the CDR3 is TGCGCCAGCAGGACAATACCCGGAGACAGGGCCGAGACCCAGTACTTC. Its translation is CASRTIPGDRAETQYF.

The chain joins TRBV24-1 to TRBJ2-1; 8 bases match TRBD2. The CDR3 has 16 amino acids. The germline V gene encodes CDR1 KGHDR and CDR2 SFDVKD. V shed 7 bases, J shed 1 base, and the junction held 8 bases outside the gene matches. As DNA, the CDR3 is TGTGCCACCAGCACAACTAGCGGAGGGTCCTACAATGAGCAGTTCTTC. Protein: CATSTTSGGSYNEQFF.

The CDR3 DNA is TGCGCCAGCAGCCCCCTATCCGGGACTATTGCCTACAATGAGCAGTTCTTC. This encodes CASSPLSGTIAYNEQFF. The chain is built from TRBV5-1 and TRBJ2-1, with 7 bases identical to TRBD2. This CDR3 spans 17 amino acids. V gave up 4 bases and J gave up 2 bases; unmatched junction bases: 12. CDR1 and CDR2 from the germline V gene are SGHRS and YFSETQ.

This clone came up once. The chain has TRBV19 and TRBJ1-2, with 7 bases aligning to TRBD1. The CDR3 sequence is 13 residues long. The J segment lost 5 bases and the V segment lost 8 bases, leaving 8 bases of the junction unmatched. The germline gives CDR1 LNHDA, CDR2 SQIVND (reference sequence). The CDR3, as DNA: TGTGCCAGTGATAAACAGGGGATGTATGGCTACACCTTC. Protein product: CASDKQGMYGYTF.

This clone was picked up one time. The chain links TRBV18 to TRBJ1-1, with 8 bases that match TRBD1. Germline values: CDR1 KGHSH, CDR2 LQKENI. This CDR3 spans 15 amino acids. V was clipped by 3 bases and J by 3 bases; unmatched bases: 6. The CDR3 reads CASSPGTGTDTEAFF. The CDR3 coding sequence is TGTGCCAGCTCACCCGGGACAGGCACGGACACTGAAGCTTTCTTT.

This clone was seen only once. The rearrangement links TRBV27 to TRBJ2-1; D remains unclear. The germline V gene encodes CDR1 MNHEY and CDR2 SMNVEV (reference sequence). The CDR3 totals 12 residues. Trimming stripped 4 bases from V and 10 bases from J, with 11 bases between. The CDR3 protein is CASSSLRREQFF. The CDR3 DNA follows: TGTGCCAGCAGTTCCCTTAGGCGGGAGCAGTTCTTC.

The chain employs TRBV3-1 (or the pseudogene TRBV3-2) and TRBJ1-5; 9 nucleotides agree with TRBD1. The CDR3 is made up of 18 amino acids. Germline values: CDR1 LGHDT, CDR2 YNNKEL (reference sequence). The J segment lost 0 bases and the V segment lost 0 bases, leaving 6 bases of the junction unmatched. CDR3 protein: CASSQDEGQGNSNQPQHF. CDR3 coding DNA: TGTGCCAGCAGCCAAGATGAAGGACAGGGGAATAGCAATCAGCCCCAGCATTTT.

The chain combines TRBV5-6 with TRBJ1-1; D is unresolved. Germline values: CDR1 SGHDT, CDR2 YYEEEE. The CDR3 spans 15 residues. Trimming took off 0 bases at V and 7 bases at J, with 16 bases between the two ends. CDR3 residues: CASSLASGGFLEAFF. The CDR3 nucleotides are TGTGCCAGCAGCTTGGCATCGGGAGGCTTCCTTGAAGCTTTCTTT.

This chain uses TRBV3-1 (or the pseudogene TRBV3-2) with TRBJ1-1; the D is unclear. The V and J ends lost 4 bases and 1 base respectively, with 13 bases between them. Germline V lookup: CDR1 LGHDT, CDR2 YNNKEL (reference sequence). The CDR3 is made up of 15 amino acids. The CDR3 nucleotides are TGTGCCAGCAGCCCGTTGGTCAGGCGGAACACTGAAGCTTTCTTT. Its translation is CASSPLVRRNTEAFF.

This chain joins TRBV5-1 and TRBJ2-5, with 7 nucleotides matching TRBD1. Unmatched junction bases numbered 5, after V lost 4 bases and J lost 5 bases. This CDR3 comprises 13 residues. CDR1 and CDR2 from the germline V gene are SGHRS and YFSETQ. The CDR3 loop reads CASSLDRAETQYF. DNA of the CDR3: TGCGCCAGCAGCCTTGACAGGGCCGAGACCCAGTACTTC.